The TCR beta chain under discussion was sequenced for a study of T cell changes during pregnancy in multiple sclerosis. Sequenced by immunoSEQ multiplex PCR; TCRdb stores in-frame clones only, minus some. The profile shows about 67,000 clones, approximately 90% of them singletons. Trimming shortened V by 2 bases and J by 0 bases, and 14 bases separated the two germline ends. Germline CDR1 reads SGDLS; CDR2 reads YYNGEE. The CDR3 runs to 16 residues. The source material was peripheral blood, sampled in the second trimester of pregnancy. This receptor was taken from a female donor with multiple sclerosis, enrolled in a pregnancy study. The chain has TRBV9 and TRBJ1-1; weak D call: TRBD1 (5 bases). In nucleotides, the CDR3 is TGTGCCAGCAGCGTCAGGACAAGTCTCATGAACACTGAAGCTTTCTTT. This sequence encodes CASSVRTSLMNTEAFF. The full variable domain, completed using reference TRBV9 and TRBJ1-1, is DSGVTQTPKHLITATGQRVTLRCSPRSGDLSVYWYQQSLDQGLQFLIQYYNGEERAKGNILERFSAQQFPDLHSELNLSSLELGDSALYFCASSVRTSLMNTEAFFGQGTRLTVV.